Given below is one T cell receptor (beta chain) in context. The target of this receptor is not known. Per-base qualities were not stored, and no clone one base away is much larger. Participants in the prospective study were enrolled through a virtual design, were aged about 18 to 89 years, and lived in about 25 United States geographic areas. To assign participants to cohorts, the prospective study relied on clinical history that participants themselves reported in a screening survey and a study questionnaire. Mobile phlebotomists in the prospective study collected whole blood, serum and a nasopharyngeal or oropharyngeal swab from every participant. Additional blood draws and questionnaires over an approximately two-month period could optionally be provided by prospective study participants. Blood samples from the prospective study were shipped frozen or at room temperature prior to DNA extraction.

This specimen comes from a study of blood T cell repertoires in COVID-19 (dated by TCRdb to between 2020 and 2021). About the investigation overall: Recovered participants in ImmuneRACE Cohort 3 were defined as having two consecutive negative NP/OP PCR tests, clearance from a healthcare professional, or resolution of symptoms. Samples from collaborators originated in the United States, Italy and Spain and spanned both the acute and convalescent phases of COVID-19. The prospective study material was composed of cDNA or gDNA derived from T cells, B-cell-depleted T cells, or PBMCs. The dataset comprised deeply sampled blood TCRbeta repertoires from subjects exposed to, actively infected with, or recovered from COVID-19. The repertoires were made available in a free public database intended to serve as a resource for research on the immune response to SARS-CoV-2. Samples came from the ongoing ImmuneRACE study (first 160 participants) plus 1,254 subjects from 6 global collaborators. A de-identified subject ID, COVID-19 status, age in years and sex were almost always included in the sample metadata. HLA class I and class II types, where available, came from metadata supplied by the sample provider rather than from assay-based typing.

The cysteine opens and the phenylalanine closes a CDR3 of 18 amino acids. CDR3 DNA only is kept here, 54 bases in frame from base 1. V loses 5 bases, J loses 2 bases, and the germline ends lie 24 bases apart. CDR1 and CDR2, looked up from the germline V gene, are SGHVS and FQNEAQ. The paper's findings and limits, for the study overall: Clinical and demographic metadata were provided uncurated, with the amount varying by source and participant.

TCRbeta CDR3 regions were amplified from genomic DNA using the immunoSEQ Assay, a bias-controlled multiplex PCR. The authors' pipeline ran thus. Within the assay, amplification of reference gene primers was used to estimate how many nucleated cells each sample contained. To quantify the absolute abundance of each unique TCRbeta CDR3 rearrangement, sequence reads were collapsed and filtered. For each sample, productive Simpson clonality was calculated as the square root of Simpson's diversity index over productive rearrangements. TCRdb provides this immuneACCESS table in a form limited to in-frame rearrangements. Some clones are lacking; in checked studies, under half of them reflect an unresolved V gene, and why the rest are absent is not known. V, J and clone size reflect that table, while D and trimming were determined from the DNA. In this sample the table shows more than 300,000 clones, over 75% of which occur a single time. The biggest ten clones account for approximately 1.9% of the sample.

The sequenced sample was PBMCs or T cells enriched from blood (not recorded which). Recombination joined TRBV7-8 with TRBJ2-5; TRBD1 could be the D gene, as 6 bases match. The sequence was collected from a man aged 35-49 years in a cohort exposed to, infected with or recovered from COVID-19 (not recorded which). CDR3 region: CASSPEGRGGVGQETQYF. The nucleotide sequence reads as follows: TGTGCCAGCAGCCCAGAGGGGCGTGGGGGCGTAGGACAAGAGACCCAGTACTTC.